Listed below are T cell receptor beta chains from one sample, sequenced in a study of cytomegalovirus exposure and HLA in healthy donors. The method was immunoSEQ multiplex PCR; TCRdb's version includes in-frame clones alone and lacks a portion of them. The sample records about 130,000 clones, around 74% being singletons. The sample consisted of PBMCs. These receptors originate from a woman in her 50s in good health and CMV-seropositive. The CDR3 runs from the conserved cysteine through the conserved F or W. The D gene is left open where the match is weak. Where a row states a size, it is once, few, many or the class of an expanded clone; other rows omit it.

>14|NA|TRBV28|NA|TRBJ1-4
CASSFRMEGIKLFF
TGTGCCAGCAGTTTCAGGATGGAGGGGATAAAACTGTTTTTT
>14|TRBD1|TRBV14|NA|TRBJ2-3
CASSDIGTGAWQYF
TGTGCCAGCAGCGATATCGGGACAGGGGCATGGCAGTATTTT
>18|TRBD1|TRBV2|NA|TRBJ2-6
CASSGMDRGLPGANVLTF
TGTGCCAGCAGTGGGATGGACAGGGGGCTCCCTGGGGCCAACGTCCTGACTTTC
>17|TRBD2|TRBV5-6|NA|TRBJ2-3
CASSRPGTSGGADTQYF
TGTGCCAGCAGCCGTCCCGGGACTAGCGGGGGGGCAGATACGCAGTATTTT
>14|TRBD1|TRBV5-3|NA|TRBJ2-7
CARKLRDRGDEQYF
TGTGCCAGAAAGCTGCGGGACAGGGGTGACGAGCAGTACTTC
>16|TRBD2|TRBV18|few|TRBJ2-3
CASSPPLAAPTDTQYF
TGTGCCAGCTCACCACCCCTAGCGGCCCCCACAGATACGCAGTATTTT
>16|NA|TRBV19|NA|TRBJ1-1
CACSDSQGPKGGKAFF
TGTGCCTGTTCAGACTCGCAGGGTCCTAAAGGGGGAAAAGCTTTCTTT
>19|NA|TRBV11-2|NA|TRBJ1-6
CASSLDWAGTLRSDSPLHF
TGTGCCAGCAGCTTAGATTGGGCCGGGACACTCCGGTCGGATTCACCCCTCCACTTT
>13|NA|TRBV5-1|NA|TRBJ2-1
CASSLEGGHEQFF
TGCGCCAGCAGCTTGGAAGGGGGACATGAACAGTTCTTC
>15|NA|TRBV9|NA|TRBJ1-2
CASSQEEGAAYGYTF
TGTGCCAGCAGCCAGGAGGAGGGCGCAGCCTATGGCTACACCTTC
>16|NA|TRBV7-2|NA|TRBJ1-2
CASSLGTGTLSDGYTF
TGTGCCAGCAGCTTAGGTACCGGGACACTCTCTGATGGCTACACCTTC
>14|TRBD1|TRBV6-6|NA|TRBJ1-2
CASHRGQGSDGYTF
TGTGCCAGCCACCGGGGACAGGGGTCCGATGGCTACACCTTC
>16|TRBD2|TRBV4-2|NA|TRBJ2-3
CASSQDGSGGPDTQYF
TGTGCCAGCAGCCAAGATGGCTCGGGGGGGCCAGATACGCAGTATTTT
>14|TRBD1|TRBV6-6|NA|TRBJ1-5
CASRRTGVDQPQHF
TGTGCCAGCAGAAGGACAGGGGTCGATCAGCCCCAGCATTTT
>16|TRBD2|TRBV27|NA|TRBJ2-7
CATTRGTSGGSHEQYF
TGTGCCACCACGAGAGGGACTAGCGGGGGCTCCCACGAGCAGTACTTC
>15|TRBD2|TRBV5-1|NA|TRBJ2-7
CASSPNSGGFYEQYF
TGCGCCAGCAGCCCAAATTCGGGGGGATTCTACGAGCAGTACTTC
>15|TRBD1|TRBV6-6|NA|TRBJ1-5
CASRHRDRPNQPQHF
TGTGCCAGCAGGCACCGGGACAGGCCTAATCAGCCCCAGCATTTT